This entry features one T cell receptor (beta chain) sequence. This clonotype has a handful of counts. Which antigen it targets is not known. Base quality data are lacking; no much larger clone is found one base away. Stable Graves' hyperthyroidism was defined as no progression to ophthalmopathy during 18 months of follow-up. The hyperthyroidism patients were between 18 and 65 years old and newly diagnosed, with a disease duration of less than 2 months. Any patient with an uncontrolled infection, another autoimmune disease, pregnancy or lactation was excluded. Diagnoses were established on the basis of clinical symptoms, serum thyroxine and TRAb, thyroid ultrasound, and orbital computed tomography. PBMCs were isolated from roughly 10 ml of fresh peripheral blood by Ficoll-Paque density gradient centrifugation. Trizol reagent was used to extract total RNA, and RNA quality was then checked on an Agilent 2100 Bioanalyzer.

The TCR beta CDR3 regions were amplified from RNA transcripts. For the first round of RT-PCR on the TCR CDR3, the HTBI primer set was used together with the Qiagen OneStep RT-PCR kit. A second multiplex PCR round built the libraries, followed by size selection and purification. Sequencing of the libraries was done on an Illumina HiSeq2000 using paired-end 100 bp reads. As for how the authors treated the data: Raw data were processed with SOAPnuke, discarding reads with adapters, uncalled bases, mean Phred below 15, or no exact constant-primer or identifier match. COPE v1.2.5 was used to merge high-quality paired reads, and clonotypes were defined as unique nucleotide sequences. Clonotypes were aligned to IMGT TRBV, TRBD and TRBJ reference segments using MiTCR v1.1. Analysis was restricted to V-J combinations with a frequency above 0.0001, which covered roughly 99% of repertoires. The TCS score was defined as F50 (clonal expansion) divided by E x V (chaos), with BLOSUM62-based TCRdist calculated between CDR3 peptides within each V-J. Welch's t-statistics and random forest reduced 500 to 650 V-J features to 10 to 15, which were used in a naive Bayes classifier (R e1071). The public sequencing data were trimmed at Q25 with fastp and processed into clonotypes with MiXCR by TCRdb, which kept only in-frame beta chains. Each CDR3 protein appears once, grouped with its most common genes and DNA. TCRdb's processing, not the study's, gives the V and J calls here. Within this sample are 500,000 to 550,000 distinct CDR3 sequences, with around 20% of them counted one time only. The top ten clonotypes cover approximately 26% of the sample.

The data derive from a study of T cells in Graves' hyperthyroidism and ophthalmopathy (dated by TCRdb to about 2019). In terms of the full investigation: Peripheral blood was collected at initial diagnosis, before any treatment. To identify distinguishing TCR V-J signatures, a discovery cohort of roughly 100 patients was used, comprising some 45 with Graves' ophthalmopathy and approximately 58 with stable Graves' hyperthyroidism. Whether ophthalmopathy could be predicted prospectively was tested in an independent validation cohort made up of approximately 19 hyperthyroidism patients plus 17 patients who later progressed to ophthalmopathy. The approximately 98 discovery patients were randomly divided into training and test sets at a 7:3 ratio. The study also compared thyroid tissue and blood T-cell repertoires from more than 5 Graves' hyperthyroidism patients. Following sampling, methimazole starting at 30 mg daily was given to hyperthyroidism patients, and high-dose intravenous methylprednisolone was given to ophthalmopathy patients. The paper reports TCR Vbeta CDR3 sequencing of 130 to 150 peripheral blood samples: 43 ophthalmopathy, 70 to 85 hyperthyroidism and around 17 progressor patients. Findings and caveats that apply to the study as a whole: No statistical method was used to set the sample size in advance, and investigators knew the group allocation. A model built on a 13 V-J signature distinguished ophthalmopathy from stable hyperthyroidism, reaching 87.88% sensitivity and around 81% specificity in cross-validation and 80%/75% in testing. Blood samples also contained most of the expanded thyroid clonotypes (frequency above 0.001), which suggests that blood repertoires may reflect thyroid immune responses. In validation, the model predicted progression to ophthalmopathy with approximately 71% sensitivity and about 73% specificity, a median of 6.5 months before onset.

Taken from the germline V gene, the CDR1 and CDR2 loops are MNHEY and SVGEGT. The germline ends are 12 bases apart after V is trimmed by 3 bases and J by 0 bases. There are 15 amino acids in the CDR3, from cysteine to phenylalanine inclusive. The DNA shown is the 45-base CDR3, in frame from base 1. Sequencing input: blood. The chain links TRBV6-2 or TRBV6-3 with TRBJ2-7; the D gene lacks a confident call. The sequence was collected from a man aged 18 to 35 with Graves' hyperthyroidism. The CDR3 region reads CASSYLPRASYEQYF. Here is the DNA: TGTGCCAGCAGTTATCTGCCCCGGGCCTCCTACGAGCAGTACTTC.